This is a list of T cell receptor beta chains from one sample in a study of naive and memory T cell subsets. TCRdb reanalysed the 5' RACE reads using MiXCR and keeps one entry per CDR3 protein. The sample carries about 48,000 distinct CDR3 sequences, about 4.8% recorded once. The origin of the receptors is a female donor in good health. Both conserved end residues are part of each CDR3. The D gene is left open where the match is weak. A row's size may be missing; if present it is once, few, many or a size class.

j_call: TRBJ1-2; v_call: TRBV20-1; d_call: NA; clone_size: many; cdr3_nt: TGCAGTGCTCCCTCGCCGTCGAACTATGGCTACACCTTC; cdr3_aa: CSAPSPSNYGYTF
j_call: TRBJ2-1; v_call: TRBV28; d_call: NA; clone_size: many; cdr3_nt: TGTGCCAGCAGTCCTCGTCGCAATGAGCAGTTCTTC; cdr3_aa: CASSPRRNEQFF
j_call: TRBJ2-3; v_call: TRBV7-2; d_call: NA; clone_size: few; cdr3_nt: TGTGCCAGCAGCTTGGACCACACAGATACGCAGTATTTT; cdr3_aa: CASSLDHTDTQYF
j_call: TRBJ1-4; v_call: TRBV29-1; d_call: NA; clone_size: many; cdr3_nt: TGCAGCGTTGAAGGGGTGGAAACTAATGAAAAACTGTTTTTT; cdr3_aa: CSVEGVETNEKLFF
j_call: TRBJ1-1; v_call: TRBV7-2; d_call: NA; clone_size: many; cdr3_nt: TGTGCCAGCAGCCCAGCTCTCCGACACACTGAAGCTTTCTTT; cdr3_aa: CASSPALRHTEAFF
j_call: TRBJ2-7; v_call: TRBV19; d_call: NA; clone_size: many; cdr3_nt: TGTGCCAGTAGCCAGACACAGGGTTTTAGCCACGAGCAGTACTTC; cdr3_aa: CASSQTQGFSHEQYF
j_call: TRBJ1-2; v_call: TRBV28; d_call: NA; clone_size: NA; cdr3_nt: TGTGCCAGCAGTTTAGTTCACGGCGTTAATGGCGACACCTTC; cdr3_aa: CASSLVHGVNGDTF
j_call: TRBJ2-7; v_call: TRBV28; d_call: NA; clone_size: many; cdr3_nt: TGTGCCAGCAGTTCGAGGACAGCCTACGAGCAGTACTTC; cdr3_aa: CASSSRTAYEQYF
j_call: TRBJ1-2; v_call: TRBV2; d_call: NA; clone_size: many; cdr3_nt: TGTGCCAGCACTCCCCGGACGGGGGGCTACACCTTC; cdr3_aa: CASTPRTGGYTF
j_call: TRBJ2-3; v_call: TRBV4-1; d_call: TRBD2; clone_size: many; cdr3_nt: TGCGCCAGCAGCCAGACCGCTTGGACTAGCGGGAGGCCGGGCACAGATACGCAGTATTTT; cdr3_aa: CASSQTAWTSGRPGTDTQYF
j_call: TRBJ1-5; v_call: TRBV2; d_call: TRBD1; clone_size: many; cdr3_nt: TGTGCCAGCAGTCGTGACAGGGAGGTTCAGCCCCAGCATTTT; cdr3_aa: CASSRDREVQPQHF
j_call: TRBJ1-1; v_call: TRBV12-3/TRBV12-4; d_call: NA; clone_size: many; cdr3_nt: TGTGCCAGCAGTCCGGGGCTGGGGAACACTGAAGCTTTCTTT; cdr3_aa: CASSPGLGNTEAFF
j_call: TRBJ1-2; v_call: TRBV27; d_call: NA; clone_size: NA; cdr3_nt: NA; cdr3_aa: CASSFGTGNGDTF
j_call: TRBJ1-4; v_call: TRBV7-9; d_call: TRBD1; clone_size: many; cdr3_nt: TGTGCCAGCAGCCCACGGACAGGGTATACTAATGAAAAACTGTTTTTT; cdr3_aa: CASSPRTGYTNEKLFF
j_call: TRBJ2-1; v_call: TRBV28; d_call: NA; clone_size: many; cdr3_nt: TGTGCCAGCGGGACGTCCTACAATGAGCAGTTCTTC; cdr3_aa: CASGTSYNEQFF
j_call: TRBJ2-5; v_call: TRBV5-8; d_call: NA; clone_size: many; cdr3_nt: TGTGCCAGCAGCCGAAACAGGGCACAAGAGACCCAGTACTTC; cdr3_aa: CASSRNRAQETQYF
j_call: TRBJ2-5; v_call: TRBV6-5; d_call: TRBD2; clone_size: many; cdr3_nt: TGTGCCAGCAGTTATCAACTAGCGGGCCGCCAAGAGACCCAGTACTTC; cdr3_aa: CASSYQLAGRQETQYF
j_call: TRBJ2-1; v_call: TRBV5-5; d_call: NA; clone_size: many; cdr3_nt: TGTGCCAGCAGCTTGGCAGCTTTCAATGAGCAGTTCTTC; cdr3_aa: CASSLAAFNEQFF
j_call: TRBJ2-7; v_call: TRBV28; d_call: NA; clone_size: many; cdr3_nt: TGTGCAGCTTCCGCACCTTCCTACGAGCAGTACTTC; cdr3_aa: CAASAPSYEQYF
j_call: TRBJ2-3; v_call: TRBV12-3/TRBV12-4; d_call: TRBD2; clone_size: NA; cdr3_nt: TGTGCCAGCAGTTTCGAACTAGCGGGAGGGGTTACAGATACGCAGTATTTT; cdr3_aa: CASSFELAGGVTDTQYF
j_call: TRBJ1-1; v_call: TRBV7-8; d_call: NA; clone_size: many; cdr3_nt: TGTGCCAGCAAAAGGGGTTCAGAAGCTTTCTTT; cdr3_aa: CASKRGSEAFF
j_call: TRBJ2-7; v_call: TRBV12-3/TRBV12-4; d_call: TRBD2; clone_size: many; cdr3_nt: TGTGCCAGCAGTACTAGCGGGAGTATGTACGAGCAGTACTTC; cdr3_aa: CASSTSGSMYEQYF
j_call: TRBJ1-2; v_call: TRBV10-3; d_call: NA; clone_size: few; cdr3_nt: TGTGCCATCAGTGAGTCTCATGGCTACACCTTC; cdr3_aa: CAISESHGYTF
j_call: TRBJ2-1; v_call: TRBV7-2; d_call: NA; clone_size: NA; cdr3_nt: TGTGCCAGCAGCTTACAGAAGCTCCGTAGCAGTGAGCAGTTCTTC; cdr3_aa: CASSLQKLRSSEQFF
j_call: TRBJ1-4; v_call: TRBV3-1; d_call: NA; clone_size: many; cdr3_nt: TGTGCCAGCAGCCAAGTAGCCAGGAGGTCTGCAACTAATGAAAAACTGTTTTTT; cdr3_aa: CASSQVARRSATNEKLFF
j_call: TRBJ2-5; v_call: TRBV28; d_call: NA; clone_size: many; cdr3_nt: TGTGCCAGCAGCACCGGGGTCGGGGTCCAAGAGACCCAGTACTTC; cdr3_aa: CASSTGVGVQETQYF
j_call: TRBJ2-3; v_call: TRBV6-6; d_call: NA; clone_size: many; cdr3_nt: TGTGCCAGCAGCCCCGGTGCGGATACGCAGTATTTT; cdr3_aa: CASSPGADTQYF
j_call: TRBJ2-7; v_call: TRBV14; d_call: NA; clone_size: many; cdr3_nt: TGTGCCAGCAGCCAGGTTTCCACTCGGATTTCCTCCTACGAGCAGTACTTC; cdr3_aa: CASSQVSTRISSYEQYF
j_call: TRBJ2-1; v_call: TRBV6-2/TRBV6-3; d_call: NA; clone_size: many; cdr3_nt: TGTGCCAGCAGTTACTCGACAGGAACCTACAATGAGCAGTTCTTC; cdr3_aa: CASSYSTGTYNEQFF
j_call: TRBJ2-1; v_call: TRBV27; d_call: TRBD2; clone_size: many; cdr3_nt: TGTGCCAGCAGTTTATGGCTAGCGGGATATAGCAATGAGCAGTTCTTC; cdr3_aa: CASSLWLAGYSNEQFF
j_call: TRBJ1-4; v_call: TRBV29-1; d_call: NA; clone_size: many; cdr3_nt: TGCAGCGTTGAACCCCGTAATACTAATGAAAAACTGTTTTTT; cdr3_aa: CSVEPRNTNEKLFF
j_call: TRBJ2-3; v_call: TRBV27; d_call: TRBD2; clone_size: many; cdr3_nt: TGTGCCAGCAGGGGGACTAGCGTTGAGGATACGCAGTATTTT; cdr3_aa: CASRGTSVEDTQYF
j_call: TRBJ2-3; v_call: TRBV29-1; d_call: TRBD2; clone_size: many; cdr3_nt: TGCAGCGTACAAGCGGGAATAGATACGCAGTATTTT; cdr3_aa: CSVQAGIDTQYF
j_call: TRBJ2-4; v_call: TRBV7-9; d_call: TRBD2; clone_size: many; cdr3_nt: TGTGCCAGCAGCTCGGGACTAGCGGGACGGGACATTCAGTACTTC; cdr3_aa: CASSSGLAGRDIQYF
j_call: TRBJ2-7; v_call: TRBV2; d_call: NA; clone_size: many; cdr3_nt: TGTGCCAGCTCCCCGGGAGAAGTACACGAGCAGTACTTC; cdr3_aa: CASSPGEVHEQYF
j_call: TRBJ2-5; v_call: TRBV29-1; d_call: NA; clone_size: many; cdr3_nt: TGCAGCGTTGAGGGTTCGGCCGCAAAGACCCAGTACTTC; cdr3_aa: CSVEGSAAKTQYF
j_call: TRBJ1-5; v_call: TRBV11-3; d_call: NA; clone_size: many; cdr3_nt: TGTGCCAGCAGCACTAAAGCGGGGAACCTTAGCAATCAGCCCCAGCATTTT; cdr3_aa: CASSTKAGNLSNQPQHF
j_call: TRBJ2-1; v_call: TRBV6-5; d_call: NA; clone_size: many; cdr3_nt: TGTGCCAGCAAGCCGGGAATGGCCTACAATGAGCAGTTCTTC; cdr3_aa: CASKPGMAYNEQFF
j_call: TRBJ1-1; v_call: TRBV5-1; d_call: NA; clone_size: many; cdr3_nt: TGCGCCAGCATTTGGGGCCTCTTTATGAACACTGAAGCTTTCTTT; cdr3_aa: CASIWGLFMNTEAFF
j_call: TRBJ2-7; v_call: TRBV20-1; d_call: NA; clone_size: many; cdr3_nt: TGCAGTGCCAGTGGCGGGGTGAGCTCCTACGAGCAGTACTTC; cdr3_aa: CSASGGVSSYEQYF
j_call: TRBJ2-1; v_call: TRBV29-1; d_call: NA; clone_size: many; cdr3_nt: TGCAGCGTGAAGGACACCACATACAATGAGCAGTTCTTC; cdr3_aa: CSVKDTTYNEQFF
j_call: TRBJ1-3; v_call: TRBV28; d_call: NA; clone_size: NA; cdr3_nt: TGTGCCAGCAGTTTGAAAGATTCTGGAAACACCATATATTTT; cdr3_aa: CASSLKDSGNTIYF
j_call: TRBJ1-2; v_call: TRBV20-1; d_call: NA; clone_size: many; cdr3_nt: TGCAGTGCTAGAGAACAAGGGACCGATCAAGACACCTTC; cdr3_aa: CSAREQGTDQDTF
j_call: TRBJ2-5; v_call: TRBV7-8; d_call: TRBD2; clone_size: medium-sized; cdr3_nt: TGTGCCAGCAGCGTAACCGGGACTAGCGGGAGTCAAGAGACCCAGTACTTC; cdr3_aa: CASSVTGTSGSQETQYF
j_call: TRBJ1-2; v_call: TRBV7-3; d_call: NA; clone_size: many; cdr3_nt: TGTGCCAGCAGCCTACAACCGAAAGGGCCGGATGGCTACACCTTC; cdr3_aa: CASSLQPKGPDGYTF
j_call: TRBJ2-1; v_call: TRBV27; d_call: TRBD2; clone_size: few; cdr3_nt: TGTGCCAGCAGCCTGAGCGGGAGTGGGATTGAGCAGTTCTTC; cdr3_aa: CASSLSGSGIEQFF
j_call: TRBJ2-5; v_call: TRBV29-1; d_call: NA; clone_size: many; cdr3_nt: TGCAGCGTTGACAGGGAGTGGGAGACCCAGTACTTC; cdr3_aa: CSVDREWETQYF
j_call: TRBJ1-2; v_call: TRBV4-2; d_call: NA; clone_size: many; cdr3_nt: TGTGCCAGCAGCCAAGGGCAGACAAACTATGGCTACACCTTC; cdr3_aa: CASSQGQTNYGYTF